This T cell receptor (beta chain) emerged from a study of blood T cells in healthy people across ages. Using a J-beta primer mix together with a sample-barcoded 5' primer, a second PCR was run for roughly 6 to 11 cycles. TCRdb redid the calling of the 5' RACE reads with MiXCR, one entry per CDR3 protein. There are 650,000 or so distinct CDR3 sequences in the sample; over 40% occur only once, and approximately 13% lies in the top ten. This clonotype was picked up many times. Deletions cut 1 base from V and 2 bases from J, with 10 bases between. The CDR3 runs to 15 residues. The germline V gene has CDR1 MDHEN and CDR2 SYDVKM.

The TCR originated in a woman aged 80 or over in good health. The sample was blood. The rearrangement joins TRBV28 to TRBJ2-3; TRBD1 is a possible D gene (6 bases). CDR3 sequence (DNA): TGTGCCAGCAGTTTATTGGACAGAAACACAGATACGCAGTATTTT. Amino acid sequence: CASSLLDRNTDTQYF. The entire variable domain, with the rest obtained from reference TRBV28 and TRBJ2-3, is as follows: DVKVTQSSRYLVKRTGEKVFLECVQDMDHENMFWYRQDPGLGLRLIYFSYDVKMKEKGDIPEGYSVSREKKERFSLILESASTNQTSMYLCASSLLDRNTDTQYFGPGTRLTVL.